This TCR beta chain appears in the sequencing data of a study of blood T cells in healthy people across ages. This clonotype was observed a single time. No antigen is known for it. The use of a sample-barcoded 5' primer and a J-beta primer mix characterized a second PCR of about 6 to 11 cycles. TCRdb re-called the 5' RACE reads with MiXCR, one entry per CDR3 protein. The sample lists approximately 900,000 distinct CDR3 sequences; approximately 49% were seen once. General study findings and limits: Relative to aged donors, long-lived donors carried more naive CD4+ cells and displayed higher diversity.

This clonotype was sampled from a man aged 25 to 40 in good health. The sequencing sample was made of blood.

The CDR3 protein is CSAIPSRRGGLETQYF. The CDR3 DNA reads TGCAGTGCTATCCCTTCGCGGCGGGGGGGCCTCGAGACCCAGTACTTC. The rearrangement joins TRBV20-1 to TRBJ2-5, with 9 bases matching TRBD2. The germline gives CDR1 DFQATT, CDR2 SNEGSKA (reference sequence). This CDR3 has 16 amino acids. J lost 5 bases, V lost 4 bases, and 14 bases had no gene match.